This entry features one TCR beta chain sequence. Its antigen remains unidentified. The data are from a study of T cell responses to AZD1222 COVID-19 vaccine. Overall study findings and caveats: After two AZD1222 doses, spike-specific TCR breadth and depth rose versus day 0. Spike as a whole was targeted by vaccine-associated CD4 TCRs, dominant at 160-218 and 743-854. White British donors predominated, females outnumbered males, and clonal diversity was possibly underestimated.

TCRdb keeps only in-frame clones here, not all; method: immunoSEQ multiplex PCR. The sample has about 93,000 clones, over 75% seen once; the top ten hold around 15%. The CDR3 extends over 13 amino acids. The V gene's germline CDR1 is LNHDA and CDR2 SQIVND (reference sequence). The V end lost 2 bases, the J end lost 6 bases, and 8 bases lay between the germline ends. The rearrangement joins TRBV19 to TRBJ1-5, with a possible D match to TRBD1 (5 bases). The source was peripheral blood, collected on day 0 of AZD1222 vaccination. The receptor's source is an adult in good health. The CDR3 sequence: CASSIRGGQPQHF. The CDR3 region has the DNA TGTGCCAGTAGTATAAGGGGTGGTCAGCCCCAGCATTTT.